This T cell receptor beta chain was obtained from a study of blood T cell repertoires in COVID-19. It was during active infection that Seattle patients were enrolled and then longitudinally followed. As processed by the authors: Estimation of nucleated cell counts relied on the amplification of reference gene primers. The protocol was immunoSEQ multiplex PCR, while the TCRdb copy is restricted to in-frame clones and leaves out a portion. V and J calls plus clone size are reproduced from that table; the DNA served to infer D and trimming. The sample contains about 360,000 clones, 75% to 90% of which appear only once. The CDR3 extends over 16 amino acids. Germline V gene lookup returns CDR1 SGHDN and CDR2 FVKESK. In the case of this clone: An end of the junction differs from the germline gene, which may be a read error.

This chain joins TRBV14 and TRBJ2-5; TRBD1 matches at 8 bases. The source is a woman aged 60-75 years with COVID-19, enrolled during active disease. Sequenced sample: peripheral blood. CDR3 loop: CASSQGSRTGQESQYF. The CDR3 DNA sequence: TGTGCCAGCAGCCAAGGGTCACGGACAGGGCAAGAGTCCCAGTACTTC.